This record concerns one T cell receptor (beta chain) sequence. The sample originates from a study of blood T cell repertoires in COVID-19. On the study more broadly: Italy, Spain and the United States were the sources of the convalescent and acute COVID-19 samples.

TCRdb keeps only in-frame clones here, not all; method: immunoSEQ multiplex PCR. In the table there are roughly 200,000 clones, approximately 78% of which are singletons. Per germline, CDR1 MNHNY and CDR2 SVGAGI (reference sequence). The germline V and J ends were trimmed by 6 bases and 1 base, with 12 bases remaining between them. This CDR3 spans 14 amino acids. Participant reports of clinical history set cohort assignment. Cohort 3 recovered donors had two negative PCRs, clearance, or symptom resolution. Sample: PBMCs or T cells enriched from blood (not recorded which). This receptor was identified in a man aged 35 to 55 who had recovered from COVID-19. The rearrangement uses TRBV6-6 and TRBJ1-1, with D perhaps TRBD1 (5 bases). CDR3 region: CASRSDRPNTEAFF. The CDR3 DNA is TGTGCCAGCAGATCTGACAGACCGAACACTGAAGCTTTCTTT.